Listed here are 13 T cell receptor beta chains from one sample, sequenced in a study of T cell repertoires in cytomegalovirus infection. TCRdb itself ran the reads through MiXCR, one entry per CDR3 protein. The sample has about 250,000 distinct CDR3 sequences; about a sixth are singletons. Sequencing was carried out using CD8+ T cells from PBMCs. The receptors stem from a human donor in good health (CMV status not recorded). Some clones in this sample may be carry-over from other donors' samples.

This clonotype was observed a few times. J is TRBJ1-6 and V is TRBV2; a possible D gene is TRBD1 (6 bases). This CDR3 contains 17 residues. Trimming cost V 0 bases and J 4 bases, with 13 bases left between them. Germline V gene data show CDR1 as SNHLY and CDR2 as FYNNEI. CDR3 sequence: CASSEAGSGAYNSPLHF. The CDR3 DNA reads TGTGCCAGCAGTGAAGCGGGTTCGGGGGCTTATAATTCACCCCTCCACTTT.

This clonotype was observed a few times. The chain has TRBV28 and TRBJ2-1, with 10 nucleotides matching TRBD2. Looked up from germline, CDR1 is MDHEN and CDR2 is SYDVKM. CDR3 length equals 15 residues. V lost 5 bases and J lost 8; bases outside the gene matches: 9. This CDR3 is CASSANSGGSDEQFF. The CDR3, as DNA: TGTGCCAGCAGTGCTAATAGCGGGGGGTCGGATGAGCAGTTCTTC.

This clonotype has only one observation. Relative to the germline gene, one junction end is altered; a read error may explain this. The rearrangement links TRBV10-3 to TRBJ2-5; D remains ambiguous. CDR1 and CDR2 (germline): ENHRY, SYGVKD. The CDR3 runs to 13 residues. For the CDR3, the DNA is TGTGCCATCAGTGATGGGCTACAAGAGTCCCAGTACTTC. Protein sequence: CAISDGLQESQYF.

This chain connects TRBV2 to TRBJ1-5; D unresolved. Germline CDR1 and CDR2: SNHLY and FYNNEI. Trimming pared 3 bases from V and 0 bases from J, leaving 9 bases between. The CDR3 runs to 15 residues. The CDR3 nucleotides are TGTGCCAGCAGTGAGGGAGGGAATAGCAATCAGCCCCAGCATTTT. Its translation: CASSEGGNSNQPQHF.

The V gene is TRBV2, the J gene TRBJ1-1, with 8 bases identical to TRBD1. The CDR3 is 16 amino acids. Germline V CDR1 and CDR2: SNHLY, FYNNEI. The junction had 12 bases not matched to a gene; V was cut back by 8 bases and J by 1 base. The CDR3 DNA reads TGTGCCAGCGGCTCTCCCGAGGACAGGGCGAACACTGAAGCTTTCTTT. The encoded protein is CASGSPEDRANTEAFF.

The rearrangement uses TRBV6-2 or TRBV6-3 and TRBJ2-3; D is uncertain. The CDR3 has 13 amino acids. CDR1 is MNHEY and CDR2 is SVGEGT in the germline V gene. Trimming pared 1 base from V and 4 bases from J, leaving 6 bases between. The CDR3 protein is CASSYYGSDTQYF. In DNA form, the CDR3 reads TGTGCCAGCAGTTACTACGGGTCAGATACGCAGTATTTT.

This chain joins TRBV2 and TRBJ2-2; 9 nucleotides align to TRBD1. Germline V lookup: CDR1 SNHLY, CDR2 FYNNEI. The CDR3 spans 16 residues. Trimming took 7 bases from V and 4 from J; bases not matched to a gene: 10. The CDR3 protein is CASTKEGTGTTGELFF. The CDR3 coding sequence is TGTGCCAGCACCAAAGAGGGGACAGGGACCACCGGGGAGCTGTTTTTT. The full variable domain, rest sourced from reference TRBV2 and TRBJ2-2, is EPEVTQTPSHQVTQMGQEVILRCVPISNHLYFYWYRQILGQKVEFLVSFYNNEISEKSEIFDDQFSVERPDGSNFTLKIRSTKLEDSAMYFCASTKEGTGTTGELFFGEGSRLTVL.

The genes are TRBV12-5 and TRBJ1-2, with TRBD1 as a possible D gene (6 bases). Germline-derived CDR1 and CDR2 are LGHNT and FRNRAP. This CDR3 comprises 15 residues. Trimming cost V 4 bases and J 5 bases, with 17 bases left between them. The CDR3 loop reads CASGSMTGNWYGYTF. Here the CDR3 DNA reads TGTGCTAGTGGTTCGATGACAGGAAATTGGTATGGCTACACCTTC. Drawing the rest from reference TRBV12-5 and TRBJ1-2, the complete variable domain is DARVTQTPRHKVTEMGQEVTMRCQPILGHNTVFWYRQTMMQGLELLAYFRNRAPLDDSGMPKDRFSAEMPDATLATLKIQPSEPRDSAVYFCASGSMTGNWYGYTFGSGTRLTVV.

This clonotype was observed a handful of times. The chain carries TRBV2 and TRBJ2-7; possibly TRBD1 for D (6 bases). This CDR3 comprises 12 residues. The germline gives CDR1 SNHLY, CDR2 FYNNEI. Trimming left V 6 bases short and J 7 bases short, with 13 bases between. CDR3 residues: CASSKGVGEQYF. In DNA form, the CDR3 reads TGTGCCAGCAGCAAGGGGGTGGGTGAGCAGTACTTC.

This clonotype was found a few times. The chain couples TRBV11-2 to TRBJ2-5, with 7 bases aligning to TRBD1. Germline V gives CDR1 SGHAT, CDR2 FQNNGV. The CDR3 contains 16 residues. V shed 2 bases, J shed 5 bases, and the junction held 11 bases outside the gene matches. The CDR3 nucleotides are TGTGCCAGCAGCTTACCGCGAGGGGGCCCTGGGGAGACCCAGTACTTC. This encodes CASSLPRGGPGETQYF.

Many counts were recorded for this clonotype. The chain uses TRBV7-6 and TRBJ2-5; 7 positions agree with TRBD2. Germline CDR1 is SGHVS and CDR2 is FNYEAQ. CDR3 length: 14 amino acids. The junction had 5 bases not matched to a gene; V was cut back by 5 bases and J by 2 bases. The CDR3 DNA reads as TGTGCCAGCAGCGTGGCCGGGGGGCAAGAGACCCAGTACTTC. As protein: CASSVAGGQETQYF. Full variable domain (missing parts from reference TRBV7-6 and TRBJ2-5): GAGVSQSPRYKVTKRGQDVALRCDPISGHVSLYWYRQALGQGPEFLTYFNYEAQQDKSGLPNDRFSAERPEGSISTLTIQRTEQRDSAMYRCASSVAGGQETQYFGPGTRLLVL.

This clonotype has only a few counts. The chain combines TRBV13 with TRBJ1-2; 7 positions agree with TRBD1. The CDR3 sequence is 14 residues long. Looked up from germline, CDR1 is PRHDT and CDR2 is FYEKMQ (reference sequence). The V segment lost 5 bases and the J segment 8 bases; nucleotides outside the gene matches: 11. The CDR3 here is CASSSTEGAQGYTF. CDR3 in DNA: TGTGCCAGCAGCAGTACGGAGGGGGCCCAAGGCTACACCTTC.

In its sample, this clonotype was seen many times. J is TRBJ2-1 and V is TRBV7-8; D tentatively fits TRBD1 or TRBD2 (6 bases each). The CDR3 totals 16 residues. V dropped 0 bases and J dropped 0 bases, with 9 bases sitting between them. CDR1 and CDR2 (germline): SGHVS, FQNEAQ. This CDR3 is CASSLAEGGSYNEQFF. For the CDR3, the DNA is TGTGCCAGCAGCTTAGCGGAGGGGGGCTCCTACAATGAGCAGTTCTTC. Together with reference TRBV7-8 and TRBJ2-1, the CDR3 gives the full variable domain: GAGVSQSPRYKVAKRGQDVALRCDPISGHVSLFWYQQALGQGPEFLTYFQNEAQLDKSGLPSDRFFAERPEGSVSTLKIQRTQQEDSAVYLCASSLAEGGSYNEQFFGPGTRLTVL.